This entry concerns a single T cell receptor (beta chain). The antigen remains undetermined. PCR amplification relied on 60 Vbeta primers (plus 13 Jbeta primers). Assay used: immunoSEQ multiplex PCR; TCRdb lists only in-frame clones, some missing. The table records roughly 150,000 clones, over 50% of them present only once. Germline assignment: CDR1 SEHNR and CDR2 FQNEAQ (reference sequence). The ends lost 5 bases at V and 9 bases at J; junction bases unmatched: 7. This CDR3 spans 15 amino acids. The sample comes from a study of cytomegalovirus exposure and HLA in healthy donors. Study-level findings and limits: TCR beta chain V- and J-gene trimming was linked, in a later analysis, to a missense variant in DCLRE1C.

This clonotype was obtained from a human donor in good health. This rearrangement joins TRBV7-9 to TRBJ2-1; 13 bases agree with TRBD2. What was sequenced was PBMCs. CDR3 DNA: TGTGCCAGCAGCCGAGGACTAGCGGGAGATCTTGAGCAGTTCTTC. This translates into CASSRGLAGDLEQFF.